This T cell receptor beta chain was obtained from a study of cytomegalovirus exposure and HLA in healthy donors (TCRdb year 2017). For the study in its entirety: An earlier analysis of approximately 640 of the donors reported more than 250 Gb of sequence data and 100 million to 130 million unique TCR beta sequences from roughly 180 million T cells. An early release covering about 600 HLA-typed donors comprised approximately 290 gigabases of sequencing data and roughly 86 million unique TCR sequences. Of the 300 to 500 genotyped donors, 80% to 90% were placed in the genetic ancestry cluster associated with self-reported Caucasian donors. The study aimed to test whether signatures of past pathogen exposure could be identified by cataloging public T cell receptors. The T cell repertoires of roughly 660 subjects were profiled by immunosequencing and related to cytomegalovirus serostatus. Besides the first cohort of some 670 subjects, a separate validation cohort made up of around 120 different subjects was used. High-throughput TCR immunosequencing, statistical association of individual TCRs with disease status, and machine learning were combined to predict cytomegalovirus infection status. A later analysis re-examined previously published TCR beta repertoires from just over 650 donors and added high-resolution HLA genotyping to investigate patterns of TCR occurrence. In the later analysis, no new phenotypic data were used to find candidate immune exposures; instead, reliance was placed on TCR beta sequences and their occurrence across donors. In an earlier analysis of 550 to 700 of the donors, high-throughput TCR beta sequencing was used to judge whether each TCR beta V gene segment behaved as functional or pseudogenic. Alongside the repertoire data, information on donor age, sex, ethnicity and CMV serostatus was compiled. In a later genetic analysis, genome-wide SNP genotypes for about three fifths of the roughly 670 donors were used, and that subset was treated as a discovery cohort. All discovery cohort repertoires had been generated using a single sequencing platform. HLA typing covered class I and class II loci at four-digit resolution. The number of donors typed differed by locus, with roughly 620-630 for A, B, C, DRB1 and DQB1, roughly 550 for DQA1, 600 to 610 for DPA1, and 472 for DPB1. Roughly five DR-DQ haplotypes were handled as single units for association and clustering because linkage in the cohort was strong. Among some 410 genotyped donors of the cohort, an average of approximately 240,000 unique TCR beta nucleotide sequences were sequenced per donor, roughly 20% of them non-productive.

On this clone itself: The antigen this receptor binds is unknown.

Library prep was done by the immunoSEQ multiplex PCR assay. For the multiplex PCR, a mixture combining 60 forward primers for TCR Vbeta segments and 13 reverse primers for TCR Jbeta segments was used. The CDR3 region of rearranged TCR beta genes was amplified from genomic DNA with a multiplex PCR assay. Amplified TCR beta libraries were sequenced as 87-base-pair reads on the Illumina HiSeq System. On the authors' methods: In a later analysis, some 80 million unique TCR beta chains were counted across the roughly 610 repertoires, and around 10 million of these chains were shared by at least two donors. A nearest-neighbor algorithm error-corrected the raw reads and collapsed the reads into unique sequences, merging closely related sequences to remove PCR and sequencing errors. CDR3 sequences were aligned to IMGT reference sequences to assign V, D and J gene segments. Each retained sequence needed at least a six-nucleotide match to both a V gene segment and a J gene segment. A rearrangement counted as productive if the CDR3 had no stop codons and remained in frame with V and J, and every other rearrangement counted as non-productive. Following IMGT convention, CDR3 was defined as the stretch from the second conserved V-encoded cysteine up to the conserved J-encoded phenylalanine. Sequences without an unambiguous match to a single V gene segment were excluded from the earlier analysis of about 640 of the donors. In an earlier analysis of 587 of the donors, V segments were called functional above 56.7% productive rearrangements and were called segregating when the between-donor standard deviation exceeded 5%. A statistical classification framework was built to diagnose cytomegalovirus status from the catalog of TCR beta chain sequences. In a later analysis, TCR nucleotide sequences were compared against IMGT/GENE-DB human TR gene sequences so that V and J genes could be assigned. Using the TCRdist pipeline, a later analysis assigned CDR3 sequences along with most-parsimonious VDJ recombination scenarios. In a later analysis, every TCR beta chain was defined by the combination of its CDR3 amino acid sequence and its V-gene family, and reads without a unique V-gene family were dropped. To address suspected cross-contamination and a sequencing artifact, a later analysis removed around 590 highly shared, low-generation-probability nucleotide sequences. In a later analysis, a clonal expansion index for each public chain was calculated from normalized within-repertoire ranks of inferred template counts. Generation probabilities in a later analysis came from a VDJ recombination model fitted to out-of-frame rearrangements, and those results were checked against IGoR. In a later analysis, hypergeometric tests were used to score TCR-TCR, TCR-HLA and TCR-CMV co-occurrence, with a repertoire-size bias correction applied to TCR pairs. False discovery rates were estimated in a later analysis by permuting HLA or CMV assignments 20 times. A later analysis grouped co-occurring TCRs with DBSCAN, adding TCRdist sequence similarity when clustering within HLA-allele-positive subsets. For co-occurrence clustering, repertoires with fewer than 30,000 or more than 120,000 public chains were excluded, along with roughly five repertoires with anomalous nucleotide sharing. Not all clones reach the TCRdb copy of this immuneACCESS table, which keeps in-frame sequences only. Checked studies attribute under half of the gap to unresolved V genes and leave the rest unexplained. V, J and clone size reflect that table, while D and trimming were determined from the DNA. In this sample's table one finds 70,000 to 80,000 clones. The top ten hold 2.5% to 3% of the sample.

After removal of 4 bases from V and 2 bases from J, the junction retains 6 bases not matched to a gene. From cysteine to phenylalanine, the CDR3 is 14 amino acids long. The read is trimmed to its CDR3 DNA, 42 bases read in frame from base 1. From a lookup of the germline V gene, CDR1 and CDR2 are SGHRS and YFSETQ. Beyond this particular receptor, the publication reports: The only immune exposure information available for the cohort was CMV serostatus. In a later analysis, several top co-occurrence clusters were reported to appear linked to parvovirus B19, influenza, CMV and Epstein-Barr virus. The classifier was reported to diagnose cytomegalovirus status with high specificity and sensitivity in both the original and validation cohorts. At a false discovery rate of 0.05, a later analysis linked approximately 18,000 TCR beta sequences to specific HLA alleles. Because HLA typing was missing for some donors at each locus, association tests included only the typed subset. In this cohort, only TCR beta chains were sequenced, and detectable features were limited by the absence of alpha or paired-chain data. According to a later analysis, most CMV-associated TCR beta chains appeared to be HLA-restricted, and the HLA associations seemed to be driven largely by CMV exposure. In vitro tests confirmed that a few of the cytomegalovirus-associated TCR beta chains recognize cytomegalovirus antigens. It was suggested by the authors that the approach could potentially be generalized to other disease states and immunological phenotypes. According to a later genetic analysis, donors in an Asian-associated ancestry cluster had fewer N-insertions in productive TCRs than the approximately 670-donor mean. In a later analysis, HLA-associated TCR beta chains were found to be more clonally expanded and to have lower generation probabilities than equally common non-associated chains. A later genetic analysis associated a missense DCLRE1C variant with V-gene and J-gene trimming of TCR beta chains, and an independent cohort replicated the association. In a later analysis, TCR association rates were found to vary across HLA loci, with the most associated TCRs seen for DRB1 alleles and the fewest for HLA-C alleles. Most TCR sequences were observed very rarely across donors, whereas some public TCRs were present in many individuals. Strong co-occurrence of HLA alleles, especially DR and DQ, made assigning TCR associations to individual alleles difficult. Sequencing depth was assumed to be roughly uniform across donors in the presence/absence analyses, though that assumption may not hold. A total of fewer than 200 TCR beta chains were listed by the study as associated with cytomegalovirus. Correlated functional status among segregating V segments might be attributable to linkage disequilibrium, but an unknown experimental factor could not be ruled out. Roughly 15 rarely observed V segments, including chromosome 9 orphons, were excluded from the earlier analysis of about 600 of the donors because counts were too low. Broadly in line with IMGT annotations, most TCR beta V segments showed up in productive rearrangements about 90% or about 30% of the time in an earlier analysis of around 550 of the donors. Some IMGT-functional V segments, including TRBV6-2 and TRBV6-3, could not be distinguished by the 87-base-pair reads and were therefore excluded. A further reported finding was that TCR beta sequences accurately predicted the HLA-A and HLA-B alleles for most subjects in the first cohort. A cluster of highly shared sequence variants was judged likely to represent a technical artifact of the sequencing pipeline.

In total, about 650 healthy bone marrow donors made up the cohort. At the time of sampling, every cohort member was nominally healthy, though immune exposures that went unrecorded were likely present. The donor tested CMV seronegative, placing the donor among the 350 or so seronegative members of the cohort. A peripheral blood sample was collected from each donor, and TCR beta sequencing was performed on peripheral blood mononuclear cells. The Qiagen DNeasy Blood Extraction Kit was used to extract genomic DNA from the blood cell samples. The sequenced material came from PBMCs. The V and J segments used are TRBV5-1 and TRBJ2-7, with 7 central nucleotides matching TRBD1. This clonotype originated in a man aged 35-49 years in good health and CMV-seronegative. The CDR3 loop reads CASSPGTVPYEQYF. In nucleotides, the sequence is TGCGCCAGCAGCCCCGGGACAGTTCCCTACGAGCAGTACTTC.